This T cell receptor beta chain derives from a study of beta chain features in type 1 diabetes. Trimming took off 3 bases at V and 1 base at J, with 22 bases between the two ends. CDR1 and CDR2 from the germline V gene are MDHEN and SYDVKM. CDR3 size: 19 residues. This clone occurred a few times. It was one heparinised blood draw, averaging approximately 100 mL, that each donor gave. Sorted populations all had greater than 95% purity. Expressed TCRB transcripts were sequenced, since all the RNA that had been isolated was reverse transcribed. Sequencing used immunoSEQ multiplex PCR; TCRdb keeps in-frame clones, though not all of them. The sample contains a few hundred thousand clones, about 25% of which appear only once.

J is TRBJ2-1 and V is TRBV28, with a weak D call TRBD1 (6 bases). The clonotype originates from a man aged 25-45 years in good health. Sample: central memory CD4+ T cells from blood. This chain's CDR3 is CASSFHLEGLQGSYNEQFF. DNA for the CDR3: TGTGCCAGCAGTTTCCACCTTGAGGGCCTTCAGGGGTCCTACAATGAGCAGTTCTTC. Full variable domain (rest looked up from reference TRBV28 and TRBJ2-1): DVKVTQSSRYLVKRTGEKVFLECVQDMDHENMFWYRQDPGLGLRLIYFSYDVKMKEKGDIPEGYSVSREKKERFSLILESASTNQTSMYLCASSFHLEGLQGSYNEQFFGPGTRLTVL.